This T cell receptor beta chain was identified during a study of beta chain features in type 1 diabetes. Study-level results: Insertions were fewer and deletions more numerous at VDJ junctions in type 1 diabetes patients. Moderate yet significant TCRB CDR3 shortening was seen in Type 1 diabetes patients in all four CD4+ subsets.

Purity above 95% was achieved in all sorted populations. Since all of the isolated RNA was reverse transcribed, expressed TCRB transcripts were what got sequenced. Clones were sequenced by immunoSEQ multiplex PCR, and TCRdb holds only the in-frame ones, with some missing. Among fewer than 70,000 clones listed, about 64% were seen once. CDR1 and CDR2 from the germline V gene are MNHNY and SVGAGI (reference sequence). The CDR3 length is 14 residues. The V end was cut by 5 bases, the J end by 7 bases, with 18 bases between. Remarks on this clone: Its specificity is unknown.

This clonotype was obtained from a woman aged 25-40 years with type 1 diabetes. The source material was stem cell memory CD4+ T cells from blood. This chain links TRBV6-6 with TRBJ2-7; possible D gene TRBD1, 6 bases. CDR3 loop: CASSPPGTRGEQYF. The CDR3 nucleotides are TGTGCCAGCAGTCCTCCCGGGACAAGGGGAGAGCAGTACTTC.